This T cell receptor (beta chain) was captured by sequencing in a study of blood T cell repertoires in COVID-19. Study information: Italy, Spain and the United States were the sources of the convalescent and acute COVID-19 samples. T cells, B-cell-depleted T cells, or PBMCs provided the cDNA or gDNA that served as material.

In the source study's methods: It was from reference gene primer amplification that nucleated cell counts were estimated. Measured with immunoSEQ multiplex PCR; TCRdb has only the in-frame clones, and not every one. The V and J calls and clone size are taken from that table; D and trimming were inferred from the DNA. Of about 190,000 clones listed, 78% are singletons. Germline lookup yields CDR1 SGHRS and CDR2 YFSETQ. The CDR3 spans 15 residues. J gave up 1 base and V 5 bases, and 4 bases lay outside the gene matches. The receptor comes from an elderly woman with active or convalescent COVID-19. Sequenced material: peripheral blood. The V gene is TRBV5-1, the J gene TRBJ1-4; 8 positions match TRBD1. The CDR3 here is CASSAGGVTNEKLFF. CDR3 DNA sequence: TGCGCCAGCAGTGCAGGGGGCGTAACTAATGAAAAACTGTTTTTT. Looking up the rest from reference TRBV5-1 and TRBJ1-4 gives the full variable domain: KAGVTQTPRYLIKTRGQQVTLSCSPISGHRSVSWYQQTPGQGLQFLFEYFSETQRNKGNFPGRFSGRQFSNSRSEMNVSTLELGDSALYLCASSAGGVTNEKLFFGSGTQLSVL.